This T cell receptor beta chain was recovered during a study of blood T cells in healthy people across ages. Findings of the study overall: Unknown CMV status may confound age-related changes in expanded clones.

Then a second PCR, running roughly 7 to 11 cycles, was carried out with a sample-barcoded 5' primer and a J-beta primer mix. TCRdb re-called the 5' RACE reads through MiXCR, storing one row per CDR3 protein. The repertoire includes about 570,000 distinct CDR3 sequences, 27% of them detected once, and less than 20% sits in the top ten. CDR1 MNHNY and CDR2 SVGAGI come from the germline V gene (reference sequence). Trimming removed 5 bases from V and 6 bases from J; junction bases left unmatched: 11. This CDR3 spans 16 amino acids. This clonotype was observed at least ten times. Its target is unknown. Sequenced material: blood. The sequence was obtained from a woman in her 70s in good health. The rearrangement joins TRBV6-6 to TRBJ2-3; 10 nucleotides align to TRBD1. The CDR3 DNA is TGTGCCAGCAGTGTCCGGGGGGACAGGGGAAGTGATACGCAGTATTTT. It translates to CASSVRGDRGSDTQYF.